This T cell receptor (beta chain) was found in a study of OX40 agonist ivuxolimab in advanced cancers. The ends were cut back, 1 base at V and 4 bases at J, with 14 bases in the middle. CDR1 and CDR2 from the germline V gene are SGHVS and FQNEAQ. The CDR3 length is 16 residues. Sequenced by immunoSEQ multiplex PCR; TCRdb stores in-frame clones only, minus some. The sample has approximately 98,000 clones; about 80% are singletons. This chain uses TRBV7-8 with TRBJ1-3; TRBD1 might be the D (6 bases). Specimen: CD4+ or CD8+ T cells sorted from blood, collected in a trial of the OX40 agonist ivuxolimab. The origin of this receptor is an adult with an advanced solid tumor such as melanoma, head and neck, liver or kidney cancer. CDR3 sequence (DNA): TGTGCCAGCAGCTTAGGCGGAGGGGGAGAGGGAAACACCATATATTTT. Translation: CASSLGGGGEGNTIYF.